This T cell receptor (beta chain) was profiled in a study of CD8 T cells in ankylosing spondylitis (dated 2017 in TCRdb). With respect to the entire study: T cell receptor beta repertoires were profiled in healthy donors and ankylosing spondylitis patients so that disease-linked TCR variants could be found. The full study cohort comprised 20 to 25 ankylosing spondylitis patients and 85 to 120 healthy donors. Peripheral blood was sampled, and synovial fluid was also collected from ankylosing spondylitis patients. On the study overall, not on this receptor specifically: The disease-linked clones were reported to be significantly enriched in matched synovial fluid samples from ankylosing spondylitis patients. Some motif variants were previously reported in synovial fluid and blood of reactive arthritis patients, suggesting common disease-initiation mechanisms. A CD8+ phenotype was shown by the disease-linked clones, which were found at relatively low frequencies in peripheral blood. A TCR beta motif made up of fewer than 10 highly homologous amino acid variants appeared to be characteristic of blood from ankylosing spondylitis patients.

This clonotype has just a few counts. The antigen it recognizes is unknown. No base qualities exist here, and no much larger clone lies one base off it. The instrument was an Illumina HiSeq 2500. Quantitative 5'-RACE with molecular barcodes was the method used to prepare the TCR beta libraries. Processing in the source paper ran as follows. A new computational method, built on a probabilistic model of VDJ rearrangement, was used to identify disease-linked TCR variants. TCRdb reworked the public reads: Q25 trimming with fastp, MiXCR clone assembly, productive beta chains retained. Under each unique CDR3 protein, matching rows form one entry showing the most common genes and DNA. For this entry, the V and J calls and clone size follow TCRdb and not the study's own pipeline. The sample table records approximately 250,000 distinct CDR3 sequences; roughly 25% of these occur just once. The ten top clones hold 0.5% to 0.75% of the sample.

The CDR3 measures 15 amino acids from cysteine to phenylalanine. The retained sequence is limited to the CDR3, 45 bases, with the frame set at the first base. Trimming accounts for 0 bases at V and 5 bases at J, while the number of junction bases matched to no gene is 7. Per the germline V gene, SGDLS is the CDR1 and YYNGEE is the CDR2. Material for sequencing was blood, either unsorted or a sorted T cell fraction (not recorded which). The rearranged segments are TRBV9 and TRBJ2-7; 8 bases in between match TRBD1. The sequence came from a male donor with ankylosing spondylitis or in good health (not recorded which). In nucleotide form, the sequence is TGTGCCAGCAGCGTAGATTGGGACAGGAGCGACGAGCAGTACTTC. It translates to CASSVDWDRSDEQYF.